Presented here are 15 T cell receptor beta chains from one specimen sequenced in a study of early T cells in non-severe SARS-CoV-2 infection. MiXCR, run by TCRdb on the 5' RACE reads, gives a single entry per CDR3 protein. The data show tens of thousands of distinct CDR3 sequences, with over 13% seen just once and roughly 6.4% held by the top ten. Input material: whole blood. The source of these receptors is an adult who was a healthcare worker with PCR-confirmed SARS-CoV-2 infection or an uninfected control (not recorded which).

This clonotype showed up just a few times. V and J are TRBV14 and TRBJ2-5; the match to TRBD1 covers 10 bases. Losses at the gene ends were 4 bases for V and 3 bases for J; bases not matched to a gene: 5. The CDR3 consists of 15 residues. The germline gives CDR1 SGHDN, CDR2 FVKESK. In DNA, the CDR3 is TGTGCCAGCAGCCTCTCCGGGACAGGGGAAGAGACCCAGTACTTC. Amino acids: CASSLSGTGEETQYF.

This clonotype was observed a few times. The CDR3 coding sequence is TGTGCCTGGAGTGTAAAGGGTGCCTACGAGCAGTACTTC. It codes for CAWSVKGAYEQYF. This chain links TRBV30 with TRBJ2-7; D unresolved. Germline V gene lookup returns CDR1 GTSNPN and CDR2 SVGIG (reference sequence). The CDR3 runs to 13 residues. V gave up 0 bases and J gave up 2 bases, with 8 bases separating them.

This clonotype was observed at least ten times. The chain employs TRBV29-1 and TRBJ1-2; D call uncertain. The CDR3 spans 14 residues. Germline-derived CDR1 and CDR2 are SQVTM and ANQGSEA. Trimming took off 3 bases at V and 7 bases at J, with 18 bases between the two ends. This CDR3 reads CSVEDRQPLSGYTF. The CDR3 nucleotides read TGCAGCGTTGAGGATCGCCAGCCCCTTTCTGGCTACACCTTC.

The chain is built from TRBV20-1 and TRBJ2-7; 11 bases are shared with TRBD2. The CDR3 spans 15 residues. With 2 bases clipped from V and 2 bases from J, the junction kept 5 bases outside the gene matches. The germline CDR1 and CDR2 sequences are DFQATT and SNEGSKA (reference sequence). CDR3 amino acids: CSARPGTSGTYEQYF. CDR3 in DNA: TGCAGTGCTAGACCCGGGACTAGCGGAACCTACGAGCAGTACTTC.

In this sample, this clonotype turned up many times. The chain is built from TRBV13 and TRBJ1-2, with D tentatively TRBD1 (6 bases). CDR1 is PRHDT and CDR2 is FYEKMQ in the germline V gene (reference sequence). The CDR3 loop spans 14 amino acids. V was trimmed by 5 bases and J by 6 bases, leaving 16 bases between them. This chain's CDR3 is CASSPGGQPNGYTF. The DNA of the CDR3 is TGTGCCAGCAGCCCTGGGGGACAACCCAATGGCTACACCTTC.

The chain carries TRBV29-1 and TRBJ2-3; the match to TRBD1 covers 10 bases. V was pared by 6 bases and J by 6 bases, with 6 bases of the junction left unmatched. The CDR3 has 13 residues. Germline CDR1 and CDR2: SQVTM and ANQGSEA. The CDR3 bases are TGCAGCGTGAAGACAGGGGGCCGGGATACGCAGTATTTT. Encoded protein: CSVKTGGRDTQYF.

This clonotype was detected a few times. The chain couples TRBV9 to TRBJ1-2; 7 bases map to TRBD1. The CDR3 covers 18 residues. Germline CDR1 SGDLS, CDR2 YYNGEE. Losses at the gene ends were 1 base for V and 1 base for J; bases not matched to a gene: 13. Written as DNA, the CDR3 is TGTGCCAGCAGCGTAAGTGGGACAGCAAACGCAAATAACTATGGCTACACCTTC. Translated: CASSVSGTANANNYGYTF.

This clonotype turned up a few times. This rearrangement joins TRBV3-1 to TRBJ1-3; TRBD1 is a possible D gene (5 bases). This CDR3 is 15 amino acids long. V lost 1 base, J lost 4 bases, and 11 bases lay in between. Germline CDR1 and CDR2: LGHDT and YNNKEL (reference sequence). CDR3 loop: CASSQVRGDGNTIYF. CDR3 sequence (DNA): TGTGCCAGCAGCCAAGTCAGAGGGGACGGAAACACCATATATTTT.

V usage is TRBV10-1 and J usage is TRBJ2-2, with TRBD2 as a possible D gene (5 bases). Germline CDR1 WNHNN, CDR2 SYGVQD (reference sequence). CDR3 length: 15 amino acids. V lost 3 bases, J lost 4 bases, and 12 bases lay in between. The CDR3 DNA sequence: TGCGCCAGCAGTGATGGGCGGGCAATCACCGGGGAGCTGTTTTTT. Translated: CASSDGRAITGELFF.

This clonotype was counted only a few times. This chain uses TRBV29-1 with TRBJ2-1; tentatively, D is TRBD1 (5 bases). The CDR3 has 13 amino acids. The V and J ends lost 6 bases and 7 bases respectively, with 16 bases between them. Germline V gene data show CDR1 as SQVTM and CDR2 as ANQGSEA. The CDR3 reads CSVLQNQGNEQFF. The CDR3 nucleotides are TGCAGCGTCCTCCAGAACCAGGGTAATGAGCAGTTCTTC.

With regard to this clonotype: Its ends do not fully match the called genes, so a read error is possible. The chain carries TRBV10-3 and TRBJ2-5; 7 bases are a match to TRBD1. The CDR3 runs to 16 residues. The V gene's germline CDR1 is ENHRY and CDR2 SYGVKD. The CDR3 DNA reads as TGTGCCACCAGTGAGCAGGGGGAGAGGCCCCAAGAGACCCAGTACTTC. Its protein is CATSEQGERPQETQYF.

The chain recombines TRBV29-1 with TRBJ2-1; D possibly corresponds to TRBD2 (5 bases). This CDR3 is built from 14 residues. Germline V gene lookup returns CDR1 SQVTM and CDR2 ANQGSEA. The V end was cut by 6 bases, the J end by 2 bases, with 14 bases between. CDR3 DNA: TGCAGCGTCGTGAGCGGATACCCCTACAATGAGCAGTTCTTC. It encodes CSVVSGYPYNEQFF.

This clonotype was seen many times. CDR3 nucleotide sequence: TGCGCCAGCAGTGGACCTAAGGGACTAGCGGGAGGGCACGGTGAGCAGTTCTTC. This sequence encodes CASSGPKGLAGGHGEQFF. The V gene is TRBV10-1, the J gene TRBJ2-1; 16 bases align to TRBD2. The CDR3 covers 18 residues. V lost 4 bases and J lost 9; bases outside the gene matches: 12. Germline V gives CDR1 WNHNN, CDR2 SYGVQD (reference sequence).

This clonotype has a handful of counts. The J gene is TRBJ1-1, the V gene TRBV6-5; D uncertain. Trimming shortened V by 5 bases and J by 4 bases, and 8 bases separated the two germline ends. Germline-derived CDR1 and CDR2 are MNHEY and SVGAGI. This CDR3 spans 12 amino acids. The CDR3 here is CASSRPGTEAFF. The CDR3 nucleotides are TGTGCCAGCAGTAGACCAGGCACTGAAGCTTTCTTT.

The genes are TRBV28 and TRBJ1-5; TRBD1 is a possible D gene (5 bases). The CDR3 consists of 16 residues. V was shortened by 6 bases and J by 0 bases, with 15 bases between the two germline ends. Germline assignment: CDR1 MDHEN and CDR2 SYDVKM. Here the CDR3 reads CASSIVWGTSNQPQHF. CDR3 coding DNA: TGTGCCAGCAGCATAGTTTGGGGGACTAGCAATCAGCCCCAGCATTTT.